A selection of T cell receptor beta chains follows, all from one sample in a study of spatial heterogeneity in lung cancer. TCRdb used MiXCR to reprocess the 5' RACE reads, holding one entry per CDR3 protein. The sample yields 25,000 to 35,000 distinct CDR3 sequences, over 5% seen once. This specimen consisted of PBMCs, obtained at follow-up. These receptors all come from a female donor with early-stage non-small cell lung cancer. The CDR3 runs from the conserved cysteine through the conserved F or W. The D gene is left open where the match is weak. Not all rows give a size; the values are once, few, many and, for expanded clones, a class.

TRBJ2-3,many,TRBV5-4,-,15,TGTGCCAGCAGCTTTGAACGGGGTGGCACAGATACGCAGTATTTT,CASSFERGGTDTQYF
TRBJ2-7,few,TRBV7-2,TRBD2,15,TGTGCCAGCAGCTTAGAGGTAGCGGGAGTGAGAGAGCAGTACTTC,CASSLEVAGVREQYF
TRBJ2-5,many,TRBV6-2/TRBV6-3,-,14,TGTGCCAGCAGCCCTTCTAGCTTCCAAGAGACCCAGTACTTC,CASSPSSFQETQYF
TRBJ1-6,many,TRBV6-5,-,12,TGTGCCAGCAGAGGGGGAGCCTCACCCCTCCACTTT,CASRGGASPLHF
TRBJ2-7,many,TRBV29-1,-,12,TGCAGCGTTTCTGAAAGCCCCTACGAGCAGTACTTC,CSVSESPYEQYF
TRBJ2-7,many,TRBV10-3,TRBD1,15,TGTGCCATCAGTGGAGAGGACAGGGGTGGTGTCGAGCAGTACTTC,CAISGEDRGGVEQYF
TRBJ2-1,many,TRBV18,-,15,TGTGCCAGCTCACAGGACGATGCGACCTACAATGAGCAGTTCTTC,CASSQDDATYNEQFF
TRBJ1-1,many,TRBV6-2/TRBV6-3,-,13,TGTGCCAGCAGCCCCGAGGCGAACACTGAAGCTTTCTTT,CASSPEANTEAFF
TRBJ2-5,many,TRBV28,-,13,TGTGCCAGCGGCCCCCCGCATTTAGAGACCCAGTACTTC,CASGPPHLETQYF
TRBJ2-1,many,TRBV14,TRBD2,18,TGTGCCAGCAGCCAAGGTGGTCTAGCGGGAGGGCCAGGCTATGAGCAGTTCTTC,CASSQGGLAGGPGYEQFF
TRBJ2-5,many,TRBV27,TRBD2,15,TGTGCCAGCAGTATTACTAGCGGGATCCAGGAGACCCAGTACTTC,CASSITSGIQETQYF
TRBJ1-1,few,TRBV19,-,14,TGTGCCAGTAGTATAGCCGGACCGGGCCCTGAAGCTTTCTTT,CASSIAGPGPEAFF
TRBJ2-3,many,TRBV4-2,TRBD2,15,TGTGCCAGCAGCCCCACAGCGGGAGTTGCAGATACGCAGTATTTT,CASSPTAGVADTQYF
TRBJ1-4,many,TRBV11-2,-,15,TGTGCCAGCAGCTTAGGGACGTCAACTAATGAAAAACTGTTTTTT,CASSLGTSTNEKLFF
TRBJ2-7,many,TRBV28,TRBD1,12,TGTGCCAGCAGTGTCTCATCGACAGGGGGGGCCTTC,CASSVSSTGGAF
TRBJ2-1,many,TRBV11-2,TRBD1,16,TGTGCCAGCAGCTCTGCCCCGGGACAGGGGTTCAATGAGCAGTTCTTC,CASSSAPGQGFNEQFF
TRBJ2-6,many,TRBV12-3/TRBV12-4,-,16,TGTGCCAGCAGTTTGTCCACTGGGGGTGGGGCCAACGTCCTGACTTTC,CASSLSTGGGANVLTF
TRBJ2-3,-,TRBV7-2,-,15,TGTGCCAGCAGCTTCGTGCAGACTAGCACAGATACGCAGTATTTT,CASSFVQTSTDTQYF
TRBJ2-1,-,TRBV30,-,15,TGTGCCTGGAGGGGGGCGGGAGCTGACTACAATGAGCAGTTCTTC,CAWRGAGADYNEQFF
TRBJ2-1,many,TRBV29-1,TRBD2,17,TGCAGCGTTGAAACGCTAGCGGGAACTACGGTACACAATGAGCAGTTCTTC,CSVETLAGTTVHNEQFF
TRBJ1-1,many,TRBV5-6,-,12,TGTGCCAGCAGCTTGAATCCCACTGAAGCTTTCTTT,CASSLNPTEAFF
TRBJ2-3,many,TRBV2,-,15,TGTGCCAGCACGGTTGGGGGGTTCAGCACAGATACGCAGTATTTT,CASTVGGFSTDTQYF
TRBJ2-1,many,TRBV10-3,TRBD2,15,TGTGCCATCAGTGAATTTCTAGCGGGGGGTAATGAGCAGTTCTTC,CAISEFLAGGNEQFF
TRBJ2-5,many,TRBV6-5,TRBD2,16,TGTGCCAGCAGTCGGACTAGCGGGGGGTTAGGGGAGACCCAGTACTTC,CASSRTSGGLGETQYF
TRBJ2-1,many,TRBV5-6,TRBD2,15,TGTGCCAGCAGCCTAGCGGGGGGGCGTCGTAATGAGCAGTTCTTC,CASSLAGGRRNEQFF
TRBJ2-7,many,TRBV20-1,-,12,TGCAGTGCTAGAAGCGGTTACTACGAGCAGTACTTC,CSARSGYYEQYF
TRBJ2-3,many,TRBV6-6,TRBD2,14,TGTGCCAGCAGTTTAGCGGGGGGGCGTGATACGCAGTATTTT,CASSLAGGRDTQYF
TRBJ1-4,few,TRBV7-6,TRBD1,17,TGTGCCAGCAGCCTGGGACAGGGGGCAGGGAATAATGAAAAACTGTTTTTT,CASSLGQGAGNNEKLFF
TRBJ1-5,many,TRBV19,TRBD1,16,TGTGCCAGTACTCCGGGACAGGGTAGAAGCAATCAGCCCCAGCATTTT,CASTPGQGRSNQPQHF
TRBJ2-1,few,TRBV20-1,TRBD2,16,TGCAGTGCTAGACTAGCGGGCTCTCGTGGGTACAATGAGCAGTTCTTC,CSARLAGSRGYNEQFF
TRBJ2-1,-,TRBV5-1,-,15,TGCGCCAGCAGCTTGGCGTCTGGTGGATACAATGAGCAGTTCTTC,CASSLASGGYNEQFF
TRBJ2-1,few,TRBV7-2,TRBD2,17,TGTGCCAGCAGCTTAAGGGCGGGAGGGACCTCCTACAATGAGCAGTTCTTC,CASSLRAGGTSYNEQFF
TRBJ1-2,many,TRBV4-3,-,15,TGCGCCAGCAGCCAAGATCTAAAGGGGACCTATGGCTACACCTTC,CASSQDLKGTYGYTF
TRBJ1-4,many,TRBV12-3/TRBV12-4,-,16,TGTGCCAGCAGTACGACCTTTGAAGCAACTAATGAAAAACTGTTTTTT,CASSTTFEATNEKLFF
TRBJ2-1,many,TRBV7-2,TRBD2,18,TGTGCCAGCAGCTCCGGAAGACTAGCGGGAGGCCGATACAATGAGCAGTTCTTC,CASSSGRLAGGRYNEQFF
TRBJ1-1,many,TRBV6-6,-,12,TGTGCCAGCAGTTTGGGGGCAGGTGAAGCTTTCTTT,CASSLGAGEAFF
TRBJ2-5,many,TRBV7-3,-,14,TGTGCCAGCAGCCTAGGGGTAGCTGGGGAGACCCAGTACTTC,CASSLGVAGETQYF
TRBJ2-3,many,TRBV5-8,TRBD2,15,TGTGCCAGCAGCTTGCGACTAGCGGTCACAGATACGCAGTATTTT,CASSLRLAVTDTQYF
TRBJ2-7,few,TRBV20-1,TRBD2,15,TGCAGTGCCACCCCCACTAGCGGGGCGGCCTACGAGCAGTACTTC,CSATPTSGAAYEQYF
TRBJ2-1,many,TRBV30,-,15,TGTGCCTGGAGTGTAGGGACAAGTCCCTACAATGAGCAGTTCTTC,CAWSVGTSPYNEQFF
TRBJ2-5,many,TRBV5-1,TRBD2,16,TGCGCCAGCAGCCCCCTAGCGGGGGGGGTCCAAGAGACCCAGTACTTC,CASSPLAGGVQETQYF
TRBJ2-1,many,TRBV13,TRBD1,13,TGTGCCAGCAGCCCGGACAGGGGGCATGAGCAGTTCTTC,CASSPDRGHEQFF
TRBJ2-3,many,TRBV2,TRBD2,15,TGTGCCAGCAGAAGACTAGCGCTGAGCACAGATACGCAGTATTTT,CASRRLALSTDTQYF
TRBJ2-2,many,TRBV5-1,-,13,TGCGCCAGCAGCGTAACCTTTGCAGGGGAGCTGTTTTTT,CASSVTFAGELFF
TRBJ1-6,medium-sized,TRBV5-1,TRBD1,14,TGCGCCAGCAGCCCCCGGGACAGGAATTCACCCCTCCACTTT,CASSPRDRNSPLHF
TRBJ1-2,many,TRBV6-6,TRBD1,16,TGTGCCAGCAGTCCATCCAGGGGGAACTCCCACTATGGCTACACCTTC,CASSPSRGNSHYGYTF
TRBJ2-7,few,TRBV6-2/TRBV6-3,-,16,TGTGCCAGCAGTCCCCCTGGGGGGGGCAGCTCCTACGAGCAGTACTTC,CASSPPGGGSSYEQYF
TRBJ1-3,many,TRBV4-2,-,12,TGTGCCAGCAGCCAAGGGGCAGGCGATCTCAATTTT,CASSQGAGDLNF
TRBJ2-7,-,TRBV28,TRBD1,13,TGTGCCAGCGGGACAGGGGTAATTTACGAGCAGTACTTC,CASGTGVIYEQYF
TRBJ2-1,medium-sized,TRBV5-4,-,12,TGTGCCAGCAGCTCCCCCTACAATGAGCAGTTCTTC,CASSSPYNEQFF
TRBJ2-7,few,TRBV20-1,-,15,TGCAGTGCTAGAGAGCGACAGCCTCCCTCCTACGAGCAGTACTTC,CSARERQPPSYEQYF
TRBJ2-3,many,TRBV15,-,15,TGTGCCACCAGCGCGGGACAGCCTAGCACAGATACGCAGTATTTT,CATSAGQPSTDTQYF